This T cell receptor beta chain was obtained from a study of T-cell reconstitution after alpha-beta-depleted transplantation in children. TCRbeta library preparation incorporated unique molecular identifiers. MiXCR, applied by TCRdb to the PCR reads, yields one record per CDR3 protein. The table shows hundreds of thousands of distinct CDR3 sequences, with 16% occurring only once. This clonotype was seen a few times. The CDR3 runs to 14 residues. Trimming shortened V by 0 bases and J by 11 bases, and 17 bases separated the two germline ends. Germline V CDR1 and CDR2: SGHRS, YFSETQ. The chain couples TRBV5-1 to TRBJ1-1; the D is unclear. The source material was PBMCs from the stem cell graft donor, sampled from the stem cell graft. The sequence came from a human donor who donated a stem cell graft to a child with acute myeloid leukemia. CDR3 in amino acids: CASSLAPGFLGAFF. In DNA, the CDR3 is TGCGCCAGCAGCTTGGCCCCGGGCTTCCTGGGGGCTTTCTTT.